This T cell receptor beta chain was observed in a study of cytomegalovirus exposure and HLA in healthy donors. Germline CDR1 is SGHTA and CDR2 is FQGNSA. This CDR3 is 13 amino acids long. V was clipped by 4 bases and J by 13 bases, with 14 bases between them. Sequencing was performed with immunoSEQ multiplex PCR; in TCRdb, only in-frame clones are kept and a portion is missing. The sample lists 55,000 to 80,000 clones, 85% to 95% occurring once. In regard to this clone: The antigen is undetermined.

The study's findings and limits: As confirmed in vitro, a few CMV-associated chains were specific for CMV antigens.

The sequence was collected from a woman in her late teens or twenties in good health and CMV-seropositive. The sample consisted of PBMCs. J is TRBJ1-6 and V is TRBV7-2; the D gene is possibly TRBD1 (6 bases). Here the CDR3 reads CASSSGTSTPLHF. CDR3 sequence (DNA): TGTGCCAGCAGCTCCGGGACATCTACCCCCCTCCACTTT.